The rows below give T cell receptor beta chains drawn from one sample of a study of T cells in Graves' hyperthyroidism and ophthalmopathy. Each CDR3 protein is one row after TCRdb ran MiXCR on the multiplex PCR reads. Among 500,000 or so distinct CDR3 sequences listed, 15% to 20% were seen once. Material for sequencing was blood. The origin of the receptors is a woman aged 25 to 39 with Graves' ophthalmopathy. The CDR3 runs from the conserved cysteine through the conserved F or W. D genes are given only for firm matches. Clone size is shown for a subset of rows, as once, few, many or a class of expanded clone.

d_gene	v_gene	j_gene	abundance	CDR3aa	CDR3nt
TRBD2	TRBV24-1	TRBJ2-7	many	CATTPGTSGPYEQYF	TGTGCCACCACCCCCGGGACTAGCGGGCCCTACGAGCAGTACTTC
-	TRBV4-3	TRBJ2-3	few	CASSPRVGGRREDTQYF	TGCGCCAGCAGCCCAAGGGTCGGGGGGCGCCGGGAAGATACGCAGTATTTT
-	TRBV2	TRBJ1-4	many	CASSAGGGSTNEKLFF	TGTGCCAGCAGTGCCGGGGGGGGATCAACTAATGAAAAACTGTTTTTT
-	TRBV6-1	TRBJ2-3	few	CASSWTGDPADTQYF	TGTGCCAGCAGTTGGACCGGAGACCCGGCAGATACGCAGTATTTT
-	TRBV29-1	TRBJ2-3	once	CSVQESKMGTQYF	TGCAGCGTTCAGGAGAGCAAGATGGGTACGCAGTATTTT
-	TRBV7-3	TRBJ2-1	-	CASSLIAANEQFF	TGTGCCAGCAGCTTAATAGCGGCGAATGAGCAGTTCTTC
TRBD2	TRBV12-3/TRBV12-4	TRBJ2-1	many	CASSYGASGANEQFF	TGTGCCAGCAGCTACGGGGCTAGCGGGGCCAATGAGCAGTTCTTC
TRBD2	TRBV28	TRBJ2-3	many	CASRAPTSPLTDTQYF	TGTGCCAGCCGCGCCCCGACTAGCCCCCTCACAGATACGCAGTATTTT
-	TRBV12-3/TRBV12-4	TRBJ2-5	many	CASNTHTPVQETQYF	TGTGCCAGCAACACCCACACACCCGTTCAAGAGACCCAGTACTTC
TRBD2	TRBV3-1	TRBJ2-2	-	CASSQDLAGGPAGELFF	TGTGCCAGCAGCCAAGACCTAGCGGGAGGGCCGGCCGGGGAGCTGTTTTTT
TRBD1	TRBV11-3	TRBJ2-2	few	CASSLTGQETNTGELFF	TGTGCCAGCAGCTTAACGGGACAGGAGACGAACACCGGGGAGCTGTTTTTT
-	TRBV28	TRBJ2-7	many	CASSPGQPATYEQYF	TGTGCCAGCAGCCCCGGGCAGCCGGCCACATACGAGCAGTACTTC
TRBD2	TRBV9	TRBJ2-1	-	CASSVDPGGTAHNEQFF	TGTGCCAGCAGCGTAGACCCGGGAGGGACGGCTCACAATGAGCAGTTCTTC
-	TRBV11-1	TRBJ2-3	-	CASSSGLITDTQYF	TGTGCCAGCAGCTCCGGACTGATCACAGATACGCAGTATTTT
-	TRBV19	TRBJ1-5	-	CASRWTAPSNQPQHF	TGTGCCAGTAGGTGGACAGCCCCTAGCAATCAGCCCCAGCATTTT
TRBD2	TRBV4-2	TRBJ2-1	few	CASSQEGTAGAANEQFF	TGTGCCAGCAGCCAAGAAGGAACGGCGGGAGCGGCCAATGAGCAGTTCTTC
-	TRBV18	TRBJ2-1	many	CASSPQSWGEEQFF	TGTGCCAGCTCACCACAGTCATGGGGCGAGGAGCAGTTCTTC